Sequencing of this TCR beta chain was carried out in a study of CD8 T cells in ankylosing spondylitis. Trimming stripped 4 bases from V and 8 bases from J, with 6 bases between. This CDR3 has 11 residues. Germline CDR1 MNHNY, CDR2 SVGAGI (reference sequence). Each CDR3 protein is one row after TCRdb ran MiXCR on the 5' RACE reads. In the table there are roughly 180,000 distinct CDR3 sequences, around a tenth of which are singletons. This rearrangement joins TRBV6-6 to TRBJ2-1; no definite D call. This TCR came from a female donor with ankylosing spondylitis or in good health (not recorded which). The sequenced sample was blood, either unsorted or a sorted T cell fraction (not recorded which). The CDR3 DNA reads TGTGCCAGCAGTTTGCGATATGAGCAGTTCTTC. This codes for CASSLRYEQFF.